This T cell receptor (beta chain) was captured by sequencing in a study of regulatory T cells in long-lasting Graves disease. In building TCR beta libraries, iRepertoire HTBI primers were used together with Arm-PCR of CDR3 regions. TCRdb analysed the multiplex PCR reads with MiXCR anew, one entry per CDR3 protein. The table lists hundreds of thousands of distinct CDR3 sequences, roughly a fifth of them singletons. Time point indicated: persistent/refractory GD, antithyroid drugs over 5 years with positive TRAb. PBMCs were the source of the RNA used for TCR sequencing. Graves' disease diagnoses used American Thyroid Association guidelines. Sequencing used peripheral blood mononuclear cells (PBMCs), obtained when the disease was refractory, from a patient treated with antithyroid drugs. The sequence was collected from a female donor with Graves disease.

The CDR3 DNA reads as TGTGCCAGCAGTTCGGAGGGGCCGTATAATTCACCCCTCCACTTT. It translates to CASSSEGPYNSPLHF. V is TRBV27 and J is TRBJ1-6; a weak D match, TRBD1 (5 bases). Germline-derived CDR1 and CDR2 are MNHEY and SMNVEV (reference sequence). Trimming took 4 bases from V and 4 from J, leaving 11 bases between them. This CDR3 is 15 amino acids long.